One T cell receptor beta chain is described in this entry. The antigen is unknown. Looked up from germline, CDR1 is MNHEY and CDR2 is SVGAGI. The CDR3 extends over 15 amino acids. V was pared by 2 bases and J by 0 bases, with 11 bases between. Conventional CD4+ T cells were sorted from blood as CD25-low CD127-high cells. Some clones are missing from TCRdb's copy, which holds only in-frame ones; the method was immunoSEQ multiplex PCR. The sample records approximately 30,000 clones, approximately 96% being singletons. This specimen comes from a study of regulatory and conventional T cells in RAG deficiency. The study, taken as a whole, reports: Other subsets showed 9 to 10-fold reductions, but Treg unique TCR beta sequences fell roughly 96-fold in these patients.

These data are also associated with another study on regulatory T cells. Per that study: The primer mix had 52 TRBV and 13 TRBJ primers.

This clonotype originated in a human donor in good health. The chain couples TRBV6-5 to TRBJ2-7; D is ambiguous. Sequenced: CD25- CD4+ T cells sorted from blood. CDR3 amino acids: CASSYNRVVSYEQYF. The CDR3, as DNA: TGTGCCAGCAGTTACAATCGAGTAGTCTCCTACGAGCAGTACTTC.